The 13 T cell receptor beta chains given below trace back to one sample, sequenced in a study of yellow fever vaccine responses in identical twins. TCRdb re-analysed the RT-PCR reads in MiXCR, keeping a single row per CDR3 protein. The sample yields approximately 18,000 distinct CDR3 sequences, approximately 60% seen once. The sequencing used T cells from blood (PBMCs), unsorted or a sorted subset (not recorded which), collected before or after yellow fever vaccination (not recorded which). These TCRs come from a woman under 30 who received the yellow fever vaccine.

The chain carries TRBV7-3 and TRBJ1-5, with 8 bases matching TRBD1. The V segment lost 5 bases and the J segment 0 bases; nucleotides outside the gene matches: 9. CDR3 length equals 17 residues. The germline V gene encodes CDR1 SGHTA and CDR2 FQGTGA. The CDR3 reads CASSTDRGRYSNQPQHF. The CDR3 region has the DNA TGTGCCAGCAGCACTGACAGGGGAAGGTATAGCAATCAGCCCCAGCATTTT.

The chain employs TRBV3-1 and TRBJ2-5; no firm D call. Germline-derived CDR1 and CDR2 are LGHDT and YNNKEL (reference sequence). This CDR3 contains 11 residues. V shed 5 bases and J shed 3 bases, with 4 bases lying between them. The CDR3 DNA follows: TGTGCCAGCAGCAACGAAGAGACCCAGTACTTC. It encodes CASSNEETQYF.

This clonotype showed up just a few times. The chain couples TRBV20-1 to TRBJ1-2; no clear D gene. CDR1 and CDR2 (germline): DFQATT, SNEGSKA (reference sequence). The CDR3 extends over 12 amino acids. V was trimmed by 5 bases and J by 4 bases, leaving 11 bases between them. The CDR3 loop is CSAPVGGYGYTF. The CDR3 DNA follows: TGCAGTGCTCCAGTCGGAGGCTATGGCTACACCTTC.

The rearrangement joins TRBV29-1 to TRBJ2-2; 10 positions match TRBD1. The CDR3 has 14 residues. Germline loops: CDR1 SQVTM, CDR2 ANQGSEA. Trimming removed 0 bases from V and 6 bases from J; junction bases left unmatched: 1. The CDR3 spells CSVEDGTGAGELFF. Written as DNA, the CDR3 is TGCAGCGTTGAAGACGGGACAGGGGCCGGGGAGCTGTTTTTT.

This clonotype was seen a handful of times. The gene calls are TRBV5-1 and TRBJ2-7; TRBD2 matches 9 bases. The CDR3 sequence is 15 residues long. V lost 0 bases to trimming and J lost 3 bases; unmatched junction nucleotides: 4. Germline V gene sequence: CDR1 SGHRS, CDR2 YFSETQ. This CDR3 reads CASSLEASGVYEQYV. In DNA form, the CDR3 reads TGCGCCAGCAGCTTGGAGGCTAGCGGGGTCTACGAGCAGTACGTC.

The CDR3 region is CASSPAGTGRFYEQYF. Written as DNA, the CDR3 is TGTGCCAGCTCACCCGCCGGGACAGGACGTTTCTACGAGCAGTACTTC. The chain uses TRBV18 and TRBJ2-7, with 8 bases aligning to TRBD1. The CDR3 consists of 16 residues. The germline CDR1 and CDR2 sequences are KGHSH and LQKENI. J lost 3 bases, V lost 3 bases, and 10 bases had no gene match.

The genes are TRBV5-4 and TRBJ2-7, with 14 bases matching TRBD2. CDR3 length: 13 residues. V lost 0 bases to trimming and J lost 12 bases; unmatched junction nucleotides: 2. Germline loops: CDR1 SGHNT, CDR2 YYREEE (reference sequence). The CDR3 nucleotides read TGTGCCAGCAGCTTGGGGACTAGCGGGAGGATGTACTTC. It codes for CASSLGTSGRMYF.

This chain links TRBV5-1 with TRBJ2-3, with D unclear. The germline V gene encodes CDR1 SGHRS and CDR2 YFSETQ. V dropped 1 base and J dropped 4 bases, with 10 bases sitting between them. The CDR3 covers 14 residues. CDR3 in DNA: TGCGCCAGCAGCTTGTTGATGCTCCCAGATACGCAGTATTTT. Its translation is CASSLLMLPDTQYF.

This chain's CDR3 is CASSQGTDYEQYF. The DNA of the CDR3 is TGTGCCAGCAGCCAAGGGACGGACTACGAGCAGTACTTC. The chain links TRBV2 to TRBJ2-7; the D gene could be TRBD1 or TRBD2 (5 bases each). V lost 6 bases and J lost 3, with 12 bases in between. Per germline, CDR1 SNHLY and CDR2 FYNNEI. There are 13 residues in the CDR3.

The chain links TRBV18 to TRBJ2-5, with D possibly TRBD2 on 5 matching bases. CDR1 and CDR2 from the germline V gene are KGHSH and LQKENI. CDR3 size: 15 residues. Trimming stripped 2 bases from V and 4 bases from J, with 14 bases between. The CDR3, as DNA: TGTGCCAGCTCACCAGTTCTAGGACTGGGAGAGACCCAGTACTTC. Amino acid sequence: CASSPVLGLGETQYF.

Notes on this clonotype: Relative to the germline gene, one junction end is altered; a read error may explain this. J is TRBJ2-4 and V is TRBV5-4; the D is unclear. Germline V gene data show CDR1 as SGHNT and CDR2 as YYREEE (reference sequence). The length of the CDR3 is 15 residues. In nucleotides, the CDR3 is TGTGCCAGCAGTTTGGAAAGGACCAAAAAAAACATTCAGTACTTC. Translation gives CASSLERTKKNIQYF.

This clonotype was recorded only once. The gene calls are TRBV6-2 or TRBV6-3 and TRBJ1-4; 8 bases match TRBD1. The trim removed 7 bases at V and 8 bases at J, leaving 12 bases unmatched. CDR3 length equals 15 residues. Germline V gene data show CDR1 as MNHEY and CDR2 as SVGEGT. This chain's CDR3 is CASTPVDRGREKLFF. The CDR3 bases are TGTGCCAGCACCCCTGTTGACAGGGGTAGAGAAAAACTGTTTTTT.

J is TRBJ2-6 and V is TRBV15, with D maybe TRBD2 (6 bases). The length of the CDR3 is 16 residues. Germline V gives CDR1 LNHNV, CDR2 YYDKDF (reference sequence). V gave up 8 bases and J gave up 4 bases, with 18 bases separating them. In nucleotides, the CDR3 is TGTGCCACCGCCACGGGGGAAGGTGGCGGGGCCAACGTCCTGACTTTC. Translated, it gives CATATGEGGGANVLTF.